Listed here are 26 T cell receptor beta chains from one sample, sequenced in a study of spatial heterogeneity in lung cancer. The time point denotes: sample taken at primary tumor resection. The study sequenced unsorted whole RNA from tumor, nontumor lung or frozen PBMC. MiXCR, run by TCRdb on the 5' RACE reads, gives a single entry per CDR3 protein. Among about 26,000 distinct CDR3 sequences, more than 10% were seen once, and the ten largest hold roughly 25%. The specimen comprised PBMCs, sampled at surgery. Every receptor here comes from a female donor with early-stage non-small cell lung cancer.

This clonotype was seen ten or more times. The rearrangement links TRBV30 to TRBJ2-7; 7 bases are a match to TRBD1. Looked up from germline, CDR1 is GTSNPN and CDR2 is SVGIG (reference sequence). J lost 0 bases, V lost 4 bases, and 3 bases had no gene match. This CDR3 region has 13 residues. This CDR3 is CAWNAGGSYEQYF. CDR3 DNA sequence: TGTGCCTGGAACGCAGGGGGCTCCTACGAGCAGTACTTC.

This clonotype appeared a few times. This chain joins TRBV28 and TRBJ1-1; D might be TRBD1 (5 bases). The CDR3 has 11 amino acids. V dropped 5 bases and J dropped 8 bases, with 9 bases sitting between them. CDR1 is MDHEN, CDR2 SYDVKM, per germline. In nucleotides, the CDR3 is TGTGCCAGCAGTCTGGGACCGGAAGCTTTCTTT. Translation: CASSLGPEAFF.

This clonotype was counted ten times or more. The chain couples TRBV3-1 to TRBJ2-7; a possible D gene is TRBD2 (5 bases). The CDR3 has 12 amino acids. Germline CDR1 reads LGHDT; CDR2 reads YNNKEL (reference sequence). Trimming took 4 bases from V and 7 from J, leaving 11 bases between them. CDR3 region: CASSRLAREQYF. The DNA for the CDR3 is TGTGCCAGCAGCCGATTAGCGCGGGAGCAGTACTTC.

The chain carries TRBV20-1 and TRBJ2-7; D remains unclear. V dropped 4 bases and J dropped 3 bases, with 10 bases sitting between them. The germline V gene has CDR1 DFQATT and CDR2 SNEGSKA (reference sequence). The CDR3 sequence is 12 residues long. The CDR3: CSANSYNYEQYV. For the CDR3, the DNA is TGCAGTGCTAACTCTTACAACTACGAGCAGTACGTC.

The V gene is TRBV12-3 or TRBV12-4, the J gene TRBJ1-2; unclear D gene. The ends were cut back, 3 bases at V and 4 bases at J, with 9 bases in the middle. The CDR3 contains 13 residues. The CDR3 region has the DNA TGTGCCAGCAGTTTTGGGTTTGGCTATGGCTACACCTTC. Protein product: CASSFGFGYGYTF.

This clonotype is categorized as medium-sized. J is TRBJ2-5 and V is TRBV18; tentatively, D is TRBD1 (6 bases). The germline CDR1 and CDR2 sequences are KGHSH and LQKENI. Deletions cut 2 bases from V and 2 bases from J, with 15 bases between. This CDR3 contains 16 residues. The CDR3: CASSPLERTVQETQYF. CDR3 nucleotide sequence: TGTGCCAGCTCACCATTGGAGAGGACAGTTCAAGAGACCCAGTACTTC.

This clonotype was found many times. V gene TRBV7-2 combines with J gene TRBJ2-1; TRBD1 aligns across 8 bases. The CDR3 is made up of 15 amino acids. The V segment lost 5 bases and the J segment 6 bases; nucleotides outside the gene matches: 9. The germline V gene encodes CDR1 SGHTA and CDR2 FQGNSA. CDR3 bases: TGTGCCAGCAGCCCCAGGGGGCCCCCGTTCAATGAGCAGTTCTTC. The encoded protein is CASSPRGPPFNEQFF.

This clonotype was detected ten times or more. The V call is TRBV4-1, the J call TRBJ2-7; no firm D call. The V end was cut by 0 bases, the J end by 5 bases, with 14 bases between. Germline V gene data show CDR1 as MGHRA and CDR2 as YSYEKL. The CDR3 is 15 residues long. CDR3 loop: CASSQDPTLADEQYF. Written as DNA, the CDR3 is TGCGCCAGCAGCCAAGATCCCACCTTAGCCGACGAGCAGTACTTC.

This clonotype was seen repeatedly, ten times or more. The rearrangement links TRBV20-1 to TRBJ2-5; 7 bases line up with TRBD2. V was clipped by 5 bases and J by 10 bases; unmatched bases: 10. Germline CDR1 reads DFQATT; CDR2 reads SNEGSKA (reference sequence). This CDR3 is built from 12 residues. Written as DNA, the CDR3 is TGCAGTGCTTACCGTTTGGGGGGGAGCCAGTACTTC. Its translation: CSAYRLGGSQYF.

This chain joins TRBV6-2 or TRBV6-3 and TRBJ1-2, with unresolved D. CDR1 is MNHEY, CDR2 SVGEGT, per germline. CDR3 length equals 15 residues. The V end was cut by 8 bases, the J end by 4 bases, with 20 bases between. The CDR3 region is CASRNSTPPGYGYTF. CDR3 in DNA: TGTGCCAGCCGGAATTCGACTCCCCCGGGCTATGGCTACACCTTC.

This clonotype was counted ten times or more. V is TRBV9 and J is TRBJ2-7; the D gene is possibly TRBD1 (6 bases). Germline-derived CDR1 and CDR2 are SGDLS and YYNGEE. Between the trimmed V and J ends, which lost 4 bases and 3 bases, there was a span of 14 bases. This CDR3 spans 14 amino acids. The CDR3 sequence: CASSRTTGYYEQYF. In nucleotides, the CDR3 is TGTGCCAGCAGCCGAACTACAGGGTACTACGAGCAGTACTTC.

This clonotype was seen at least ten times. V usage is TRBV6-5 and J usage is TRBJ2-5, with a possible D match to TRBD2 (6 bases). Trimming took 3 bases from V and 1 from J, leaving 12 bases between them. This CDR3 comprises 15 residues. Germline values: CDR1 MNHEY, CDR2 SVGAGI. DNA for the CDR3: TGTGCCAGCAGTTATGGGGAAGCGGGCCAAGAGACCCAGTACTTC. This translates into CASSYGEAGQETQYF.

This chain connects TRBV29-1 to TRBJ2-3; TRBD2 is a possible D gene (5 bases). Germline CDR1 and CDR2: SQVTM and ANQGSEA. This CDR3 contains 11 residues. Trimming pared 3 bases from V and 8 bases from J, leaving 9 bases between. CDR3 in amino acids: CSVEARGTQYF. In nucleotides, the CDR3 is TGCAGCGTTGAGGCCCGGGGTACGCAGTATTTT.

Here the CDR3 DNA reads TGTGCCAGCAGCTCTCCCTCGACCACAGATACGCAGTATTTT. Protein sequence: CASSSPSTTDTQYF. The V call is TRBV7-9, the J call TRBJ2-3; D is uncertain. Trimming stripped 4 bases from V and 2 bases from J, with 10 bases between. The CDR3 contains 14 residues. The germline V gene has CDR1 SEHNR and CDR2 FQNEAQ (reference sequence).

This clonotype showed up many times. The gene calls are TRBV7-9 and TRBJ1-4, with a tentative D call TRBD1 (5 bases). The germline V gene has CDR1 SEHNR and CDR2 FQNEAQ (reference sequence). V was cut by 5 bases and J by 12 bases, with 13 bases left in between. This CDR3 contains 12 residues. The DNA of the CDR3 is TGTGCCAGCAGCGCCGACAGCGCGGAACTGTTTTTT. Protein sequence: CASSADSAELFF.

This clonotype was observed many times. The gene calls are TRBV12-3 or TRBV12-4 and TRBJ2-1; D call uncertain. This CDR3 has 13 amino acids. V dropped 5 bases and J dropped 2 bases, with 7 bases sitting between them. The CDR3 reads CASSLLPYNEQFF. CDR3 in DNA: TGTGCCAGCAGTCTCCTTCCCTACAATGAGCAGTTCTTC.

In its sample, this clonotype was seen many times. The rearrangement joins TRBV6-5 to TRBJ1-5, with 10 bases aligning to TRBD1. Trimming removed 5 bases from V and 4 bases from J; junction bases left unmatched: 8. CDR1 and CDR2 from the germline V gene are MNHEY and SVGAGI. The CDR3 loop spans 16 amino acids. CDR3 region: CASSPGQGSRNQPQHF. The CDR3 DNA sequence: TGTGCCAGCAGTCCGGGACAGGGGTCCCGGAATCAGCCCCAGCATTTT.

Many counts were recorded for this clonotype. V and J are TRBV11-3 and TRBJ2-1; 12 bases agree with TRBD1. The CDR3 runs 18 residues. The germline V gene has CDR1 SGHNT and CDR2 YENEEA. With 5 bases clipped from V and 4 bases from J, the junction kept 12 bases outside the gene matches. The CDR3 nucleotides read TGTGCCAGCAGCCAAGGGACAGGGGGCAGCGTTTATTACAATGAGCAGTTCTTC. The encoded protein is CASSQGTGGSVYYNEQFF.

In its sample, this clonotype was seen many times. The genes are TRBV7-2 and TRBJ2-3; unclear D gene. This CDR3 contains 14 residues. The germline gives CDR1 SGHTA, CDR2 FQGNSA. The germline V and J ends were trimmed by 1 base and 2 bases, with 7 bases remaining between them. This chain's CDR3 is CASSLDPHTDTQYF. CDR3 nucleotides: TGTGCCAGCAGCTTAGACCCTCACACAGATACGCAGTATTTT.

This clonotype was seen many times. The V and J genes are TRBV4-3 and TRBJ1-5; D perhaps matches TRBD1 (5 bases). CDR3 length: 15 residues. V shed 2 bases and J shed 5 bases, with 13 bases lying between them. CDR1 LGHNA and CDR2 YSLEER come from the germline V gene. CDR3 DNA sequence: TGCGCCAGCAGCCAATTCGTGGGGGGGGATCAGCCCCAGCATTTT. Translation gives CASSQFVGGDQPQHF.

This clonotype was observed a handful of times. This may be a read error, as it is one base from a much larger clone. The chain joins TRBV5-1 to TRBJ1-2, with D perhaps TRBD1 (5 bases). CDR1 is SGHRS, CDR2 YFSETQ, per germline. CDR3 length equals 15 residues. Trimming cost V 0 bases and J 10 bases, with 19 bases left between them. CDR3 nucleotides: TGCGCCAGCAGCTTGGAAGTCGGCAGGGAGAATGACTACACCTTC. It specifies CASSLEVGRENDYTF.

This clonotype appeared many times. V and J are TRBV27 and TRBJ1-1, with D perhaps matching TRBD1 (6 bases). Deletions cut 3 bases from V and 0 bases from J, with 11 bases between. The CDR3 extends over 15 amino acids. The germline gives CDR1 MNHEY, CDR2 SMNVEV (reference sequence). CDR3 nucleotides: TGTGCCAGCAGTTTGGGGGGGCCCCTGAACACTGAAGCTTTCTTT. Amino acid sequence: CASSLGGPLNTEAFF.

This clonotype has ten or more counts. This rearrangement joins TRBV6-5 to TRBJ2-7; D uncertain. The CDR3 totals 11 residues. V was shortened by 4 bases and J by 2 bases, with 3 bases between the two germline ends. The germline gives CDR1 MNHEY, CDR2 SVGAGI. CDR3 loop: CASSFAYEQYF. The DNA for the CDR3 is TGTGCCAGCAGTTTCGCCTACGAGCAGTACTTC.

This clonotype was detected many times. The chain carries TRBV20-1 and TRBJ2-3; 8 positions match TRBD1. After removal of 1 base from V and 6 bases from J, the junction contained 12 bases not matched to a gene. CDR1 and CDR2 (germline): DFQATT, SNEGSKA (reference sequence). This CDR3 is 16 amino acids long. CDR3 in DNA: TGCAGTGCTAGAGCTTTGGGCAGGGGGCTAGGGGATACGCAGTATTTT. Its translation: CSARALGRGLGDTQYF.

This clonotype was picked up many times. V is TRBV7-6 and J is TRBJ1-1; TRBD1 aligns across 7 bases. Unmatched junction bases numbered 4, after V lost 5 bases and J lost 4 bases. This CDR3 spans 13 amino acids. Germline assignment: CDR1 SGHVS and CDR2 FNYEAQ. Here the CDR3 reads CASSLTGATEAFF. As DNA, the CDR3 is TGTGCCAGCAGCCTAACAGGGGCCACTGAAGCTTTCTTT.

This clonotype showed up just a few times. The chain uses TRBV6-6 and TRBJ2-2; the D is unclear. The CDR3 contains 13 residues. Between the trimmed V and J ends, which lost 7 bases and 7 bases, there was a span of 13 bases. CDR1 and CDR2 from the germline V gene are MNHNY and SVGAGI (reference sequence). CDR3 in DNA: TGTGCCAGCATTCTCGACGACATCGGGGAGCTGTTTTTT. Its translation: CASILDDIGELFF.